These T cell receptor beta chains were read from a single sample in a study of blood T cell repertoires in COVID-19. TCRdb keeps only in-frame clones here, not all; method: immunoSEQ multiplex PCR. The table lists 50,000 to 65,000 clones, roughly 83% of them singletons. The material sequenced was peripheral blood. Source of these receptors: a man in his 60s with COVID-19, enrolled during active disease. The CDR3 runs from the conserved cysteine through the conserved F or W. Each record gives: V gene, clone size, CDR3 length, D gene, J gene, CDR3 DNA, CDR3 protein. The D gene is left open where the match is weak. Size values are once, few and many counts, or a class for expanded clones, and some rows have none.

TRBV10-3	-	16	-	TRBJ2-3	TGTGCCATCAGTGAGGCCCCCCCCGGGAACACAGATACGCAGTATTTT	CAISEAPPGNTDTQYF
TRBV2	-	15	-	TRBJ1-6	TGTGCCAGCAGGATTCAGGGGAGTAGTAATTCACCCCTCCACTTT	CASRIQGSSNSPLHF
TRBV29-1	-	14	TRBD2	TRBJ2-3	TGCAGCGTCACGGGACTAGCGGGAGTGGATACGCAGTATTTT	CSVTGLAGVDTQYF
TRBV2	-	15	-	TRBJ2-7	TGTGCCAGCCAATATGACAGGTTAGGATCTAGCGAGCAGTACTTC	CASQYDRLGSSEQYF
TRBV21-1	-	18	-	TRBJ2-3	TGTGCCAGCAGCGCCCTCCGGGGACAGGGGGTCGGAACAGATACGCAGTATTTT	CASSALRGQGVGTDTQYF
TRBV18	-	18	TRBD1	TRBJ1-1	TGTGCCAGCTCACCACAGGGGGCGCAGGCTGGGATGAACACTGAAGCTTTCTTT	CASSPQGAQAGMNTEAFF
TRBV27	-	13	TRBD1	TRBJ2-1	TGTGCCAGCAGGAGGACAGGGTTGAATGAGCAGTTCTTC	CASRRTGLNEQFF
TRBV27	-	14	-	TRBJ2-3	TGTGCCAGCAGGACCGCCGGGGGCACAGATACGCAGTATTTT	CASRTAGGTDTQYF
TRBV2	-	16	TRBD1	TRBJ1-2	TGTGCCAGCAGTGAAGTATCGGCCCCGGGGACAGTTGGCTACACCTTC	CASSEVSAPGTVGYTF
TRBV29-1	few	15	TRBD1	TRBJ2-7	TGCAGCGTTGAGGCGCCGGGGACAGGGTTTTACGAGCAGTACTTC	CSVEAPGTGFYEQYF
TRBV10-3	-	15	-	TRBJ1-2	TGTGCCATCAGTGAGCAAGGGGTGCCAAACTATGGCTACACCTTC	CAISEQGVPNYGYTF
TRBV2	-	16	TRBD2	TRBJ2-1	TGTGCCAGCAGTGACGGGGCGGGAGGGCCCTACAATGAGCAGTTCTTC	CASSDGAGGPYNEQFF
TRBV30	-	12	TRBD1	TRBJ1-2	TGTGCCTGGAGTGCCCGGAGGGGGCGCTACACCTTC	CAWSARRGRYTF
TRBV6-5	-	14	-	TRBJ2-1	TGTGCCAGCAGTTACTTTGAGCGGGCCCGAGAGCAGTTCTTC	CASSYFERAREQFF
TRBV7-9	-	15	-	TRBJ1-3	TGTGCCAGCAGCCCCCGGGGGACCTCTGGAAACACCATATATTTT	CASSPRGTSGNTIYF
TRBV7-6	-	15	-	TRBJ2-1	TGTGCCAGCAGCTTAAATGTCGGGTCCTACAATGAGCAGTTCTTC	CASSLNVGSYNEQFF
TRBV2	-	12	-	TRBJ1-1	TGTGCCAGCACCAACCCCCCGGGTCGGGCTTTCTTT	CASTNPPGRAFF
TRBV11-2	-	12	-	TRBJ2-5	TGTGCCAGCAGCGGGCTACAAGAGACCCAGTACTTC	CASSGLQETQYF
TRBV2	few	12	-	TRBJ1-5	TGTGCCAGCAGCGGTGACAATCAGCCCCAGCATTTT	CASSGDNQPQHF
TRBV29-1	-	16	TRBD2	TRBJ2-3	TGCAGCGTTGAAGAGTCCCTAGCGGGATTCACAGATACGCAGTATTTT	CSVEESLAGFTDTQYF
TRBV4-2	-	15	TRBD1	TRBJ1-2	TGTGCCAGCAGCCAGGATTGGGACAGGGAGGGAGGCTACACCTTC	CASSQDWDREGGYTF
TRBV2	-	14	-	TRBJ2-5	TGTGCCAGCAGGAAATACAGTTCGCAAGAGACCCAGTACTTC	CASRKYSSQETQYF
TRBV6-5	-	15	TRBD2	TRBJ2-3	TGTGCCATCAATAGCGGGGGGGCCAGCACAGATACGCAGTATTTT	CAINSGGASTDTQYF
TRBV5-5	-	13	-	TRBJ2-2	TGTGCCAGCAGCTTGGCGATAGCCGGGGAGCTGTTTTTT	CASSLAIAGELFF
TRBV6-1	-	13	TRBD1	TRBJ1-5	TGTGCCAGCAGTGAATCATTGACGGGACAGGGACCGTTT	CASSESLTGQGPF
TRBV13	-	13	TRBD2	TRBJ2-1	TGTGCCAGTTTGACTAGCGGGAGTGATGAGCAGTTCTTC	CASLTSGSDEQFF
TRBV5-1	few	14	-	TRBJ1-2	TGCGCCAGCAGCTTGACATTCGCTAACTATGGCTACACCTTC	CASSLTFANYGYTF
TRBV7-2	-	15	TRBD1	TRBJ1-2	TGTGCCAGCCAGATATTAGGACAGGGCGACTATGGCTACACCTTC	CASQILGQGDYGYTF
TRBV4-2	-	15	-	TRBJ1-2	TGTGCCAGCAGCCAAGAAGTGGGGGCTGGGTATGGCTACACCTTC	CASSQEVGAGYGYTF
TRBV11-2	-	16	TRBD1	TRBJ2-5	TGTGCCAGCAGCCCGGACAGGGGGCAGGTTTGGGAGACCCAGTACTTC	CASSPDRGQVWETQYF
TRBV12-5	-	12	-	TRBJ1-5	TGTGCTAGCCAGAATAGCAATCAGCCCCAGCATTTT	CASQNSNQPQHF
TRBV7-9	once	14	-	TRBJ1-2	TGTGCCAGCAGCCCAGGGGAAGACAACTATGGCTACACCTTC	CASSPGEDNYGYTF
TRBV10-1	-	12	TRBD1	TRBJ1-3	TGCGCCAGCGGGACAGACGGAAACACCATATATTTT	CASGTDGNTIYF
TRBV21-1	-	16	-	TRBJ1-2	TGTGCCAGCAGCGCCCGAATGAGACAGGGAGACTATGGCTACACCTTC	CASSARMRQGDYGYTF
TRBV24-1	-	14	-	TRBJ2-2	TGTGCCACCAGTGATAAATGGCACACCGGGGAGCTGTTTTTT	CATSDKWHTGELFF
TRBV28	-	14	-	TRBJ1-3	TGTGCCAGCAGTCCGCAGCCCTTGACTGGTACCATATATTTT	CASSPQPLTGTIYF
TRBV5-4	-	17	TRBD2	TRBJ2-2	TGTGCCAGCAGCCCCTCCCCGGGACTAGGTATTACCGGGGAGCTGTTTTTT	CASSPSPGLGITGELFF
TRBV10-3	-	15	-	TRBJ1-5	TGTGCCATCAGTGAGTCGATAGAGGGTATGGAGCCCCAGCATTTT	CAISESIEGMEPQHF
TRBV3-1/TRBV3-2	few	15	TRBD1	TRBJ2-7	TGTGCCAGCAGCCAAGGACCGGGACAGGGGAACGAGCAGTACTTC	CASSQGPGQGNEQYF
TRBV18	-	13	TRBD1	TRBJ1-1	TGTGCCAGCTCAGGGACAGGGTACACTGAAGCTTTCTTT	CASSGTGYTEAFF
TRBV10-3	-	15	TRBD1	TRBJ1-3	TGTGCCATCAGTGTCTCGACAGGGGCTGGAAACACCATATATTTT	CAISVSTGAGNTIYF
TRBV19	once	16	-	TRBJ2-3	TGTGCCAGTAGTCGCTCGACTAGGACAGGTTCAGATACGCAGTATTTT	CASSRSTRTGSDTQYF
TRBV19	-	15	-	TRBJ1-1	TGTGCCAGTAGTACTCGCAACACGGGGAACACTGAAGCTTTCTTT	CASSTRNTGNTEAFF
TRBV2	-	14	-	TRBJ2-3	TGTGCCAGCAGTGAAGGAGGTTACACAGATACGCAGTATTTT	CASSEGGYTDTQYF
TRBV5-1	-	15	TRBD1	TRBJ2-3	TGCGCCAGCAGCTTGGTCGACAGGGACACAGATACGCAGTATTTT	CASSLVDRDTDTQYF
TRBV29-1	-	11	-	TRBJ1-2	TGCAGTTCCGACTCCCTTTTGGGCTACACCTTC	CSSDSLLGYTF
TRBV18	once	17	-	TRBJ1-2	TGTGCCAGCTCACCGTCATGGGAGAAACAATCTAACTATGGCTACACCTTC	CASSPSWEKQSNYGYTF
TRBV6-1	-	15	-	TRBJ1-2	TGTGCCAGCAGTGAAAGCCATACACTACACTATGGCTACACCTTC	CASSESHTLHYGYTF
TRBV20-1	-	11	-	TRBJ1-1	TGCAGTGCTAGAAATGGGGGGGAGGCTTTCTTT	CSARNGGEAFF
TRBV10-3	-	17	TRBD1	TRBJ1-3	TGTGCCATCAGTGAGTCGGGACTAGGGGGCGTTGGAAACACCATATATTTT	CAISESGLGGVGNTIYF
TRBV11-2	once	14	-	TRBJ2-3	TGTGCCAGCAGCTTTTCGACACTCACAGATACGCAGTATTTT	CASSFSTLTDTQYF
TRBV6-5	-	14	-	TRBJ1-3	TGTGCCAGCAGAACAGTAAGCTCTGGAAACACCATATATTTT	CASRTVSSGNTIYF
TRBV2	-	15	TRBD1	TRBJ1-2	TGTGCCAGCAGTAGGGACAGGACAATTAACTATGGCTACACCTTC	CASSRDRTINYGYTF